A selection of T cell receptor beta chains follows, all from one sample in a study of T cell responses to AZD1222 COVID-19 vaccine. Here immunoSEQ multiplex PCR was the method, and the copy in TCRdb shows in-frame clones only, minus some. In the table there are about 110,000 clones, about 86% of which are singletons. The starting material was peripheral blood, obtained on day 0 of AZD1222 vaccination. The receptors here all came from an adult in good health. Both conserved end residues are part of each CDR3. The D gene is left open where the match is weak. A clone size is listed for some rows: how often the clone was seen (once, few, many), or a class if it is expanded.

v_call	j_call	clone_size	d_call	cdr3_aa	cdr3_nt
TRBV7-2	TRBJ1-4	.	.	CASSLNSGANEKLFF	TGTGCCAGCAGCTTAAATTCCGGAGCGAATGAAAAACTGTTTTTT
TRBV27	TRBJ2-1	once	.	CASSHTGTSTYNEQFF	TGTGCCAGCAGCCACACCGGGACTTCGACCTACAATGAGCAGTTCTTC
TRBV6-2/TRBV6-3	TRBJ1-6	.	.	CASSSQPKAGPTDSPLHF	TGTGCCAGCAGTTCGCAGCCTAAGGCGGGACCGACCGATTCACCCCTCCACTTT
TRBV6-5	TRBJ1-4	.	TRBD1	CASRGMRQGSEKLFF	TGTGCCAGCAGGGGGATGCGACAGGGTAGTGAAAAACTGTTTTTT
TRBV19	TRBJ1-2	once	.	CASSASRMILHGYTF	TGTGCCAGTAGTGCCTCCCGGATGATTCTACATGGCTACACCTTC
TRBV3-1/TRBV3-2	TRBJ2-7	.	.	CASGQPYEQYF	TGTGCCAGCGGGCAACCCTACGAGCAGTACTTC
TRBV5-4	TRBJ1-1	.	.	CASSLIQGTNTEAFF	TGTGCCAGCAGCTTGATACAGGGCACGAACACTGAAGCTTTCTTT
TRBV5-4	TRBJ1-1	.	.	CASTPGSIRGTEAFF	TGTGCCAGCACCCCCGGCTCAATAAGAGGCACTGAAGCTTTCTTT
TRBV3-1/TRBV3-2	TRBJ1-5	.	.	CASSPPNQPQHF	TGTGCCAGCAGCCCCCCCAATCAGCCCCAGCATTTT
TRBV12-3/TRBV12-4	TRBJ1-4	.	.	CASSATGGKLFF	TGTGCCAGCAGCGCTACGGGGGGAAAACTGTTTTTT
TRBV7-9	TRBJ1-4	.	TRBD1	CASSFGTGAIGEKLFF	TGTGCCAGCAGCTTCGGGACAGGGGCGATTGGGGAAAAACTGTTTTTT
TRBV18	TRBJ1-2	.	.	CASSPPGERNYGYTF	TGTGCCAGCTCACCACCGGGGGAAAGGAACTATGGCTACACCTTC
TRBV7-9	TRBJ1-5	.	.	CASRHGEEGEPQHF	TGTGCCAGCAGACACGGGGAGGAGGGAGAACCCCAGCATTTT
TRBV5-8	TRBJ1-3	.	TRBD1	CASSLDRGFGNTIYF	TGTGCCAGCAGCCTAGACAGGGGGTTTGGAAACACCATATATTTT
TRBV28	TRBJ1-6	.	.	CASSPTTVRGSPLHF	TGTGCCAGCAGCCCAACGACAGTTAGAGGTTCACCCCTCCACTTT
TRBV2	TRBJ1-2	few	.	CASSDAGTIRVGYTF	TGTGCCAGCAGTGACGCAGGGACCATCAGGGTTGGCTACACCTTC
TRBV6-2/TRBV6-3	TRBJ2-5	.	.	CASSQVSETQYF	TGTGCCAGCAGTCAGGTTTCGGAGACCCAGTACTTC
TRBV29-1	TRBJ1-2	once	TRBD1	CSVERQGVPGYTF	TGCAGCGTTGAAAGACAGGGAGTTCCTGGCTACACCTTC
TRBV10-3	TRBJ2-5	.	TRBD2	CAIRGTSGEETQYF	TGTGCCATCAGGGGGACTAGCGGCGAAGAGACCCAGTACTTC
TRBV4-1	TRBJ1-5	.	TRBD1	CASSPIQGDGQPQHF	TGCGCCAGCAGCCCGATACAGGGGGATGGTCAGCCCCAGCATTTT
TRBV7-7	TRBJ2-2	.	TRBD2	CASSPSSGGTGELFF	TGTGCCAGCAGCCCGAGTAGCGGGGGCACCGGGGAGCTGTTTTTT
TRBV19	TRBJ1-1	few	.	CASSWTVEAFF	TGTGCCAGTAGTTGGACGGTGGAAGCTTTCTTT
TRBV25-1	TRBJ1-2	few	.	CASSVGYGYTF	TGTGCCAGCAGTGTAGGGTACGGCTACACCTTC